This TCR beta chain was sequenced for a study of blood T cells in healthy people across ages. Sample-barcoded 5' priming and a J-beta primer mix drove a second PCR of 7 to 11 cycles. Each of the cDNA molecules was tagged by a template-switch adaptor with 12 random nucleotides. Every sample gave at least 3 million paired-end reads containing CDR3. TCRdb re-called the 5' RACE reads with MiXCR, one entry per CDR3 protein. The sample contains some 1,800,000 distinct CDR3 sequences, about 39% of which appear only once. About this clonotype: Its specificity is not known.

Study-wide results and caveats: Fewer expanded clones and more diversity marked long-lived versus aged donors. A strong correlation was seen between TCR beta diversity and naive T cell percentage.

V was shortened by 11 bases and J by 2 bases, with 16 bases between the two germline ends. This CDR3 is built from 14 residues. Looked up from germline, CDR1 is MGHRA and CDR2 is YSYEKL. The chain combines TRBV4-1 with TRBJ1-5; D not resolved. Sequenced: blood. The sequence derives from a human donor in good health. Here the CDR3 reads CAHSQRTGNQPQHF. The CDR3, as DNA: TGCGCCCACAGCCAACGGACTGGCAATCAGCCCCAGCATTTT.